These T cell receptor beta chains were read from a single sample in a study of vaccination and CD4 T cells after COVID-19. These TCRs' antigens remain unknown. TCRdb re-derived calls from the PCR reads in MiXCR, one entry per CDR3 protein. In the table there are roughly 8,500 distinct CDR3 sequences, roughly half of which are singletons. Sample: CD4+ T cells from blood, cultured in vitro. These receptors came from a human donor who had recovered from COVID-19. CDR3s include the opening cysteine and the closing phenylalanine or tryptophan. D genes are given only for firm matches. Not every row has a clone size; where given, it reads once, few, many or a size class.

.	.	TRBV29-1	TRBJ2-1	CSSLTRGYNEQFF	TGCAGCAGCCTGACTAGGGGTTACAATGAGCAGTTCTTC
TRBD2	.	TRBV20-1	TRBJ2-7	CSARDVAGGTYEQYF	TGCAGTGCTAGAGATGTGGCGGGGGGGACCTACGAGCAGTACTTC
.	.	TRBV11-2	TRBJ2-7	CASSRTPQGSYEQYF	TGTGCCAGCAGCCGTACCCCACAGGGTTCCTACGAGCAGTACTTC
.	.	TRBV7-3	TRBJ2-3	CASSLLGGTDTQYF	TGTGCCAGCAGCTTGCTGGGGGGCACAGATACGCAGTATTTT
.	few	TRBV27	TRBJ1-2	CASSSDRNYGYTF	TGTGCCAGCAGTTCCGACAGGAACTATGGCTACACCTTC
.	.	TRBV7-3	TRBJ2-3	CASSLKLAETSTDTQYF	TGTGCCAGCAGCTTAAAACTAGCAGAGACTAGCACAGATACGCAGTATTTT
TRBD2	.	TRBV7-2	TRBJ2-7	CASALRGGPLEQYF	TGTGCCAGCGCACTACGGGGGGGCCCCCTCGAGCAGTACTTC
.	.	TRBV24-1	TRBJ2-1	CATSDQTASSYNEQFF	TGTGCCACCAGTGATCAGACGGCTAGCTCCTACAATGAGCAGTTCTTC
TRBD2	few	TRBV7-2	TRBJ2-7	CASSLGWSSGYYEQYF	TGTGCCAGCAGCTTAGGTTGGTCTAGCGGATACTACGAGCAGTACTTC
.	few	TRBV6-1	TRBJ2-3	CASIPSGTDTQYF	TGTGCCAGCATCCCCAGCGGCACAGATACGCAGTATTTT
TRBD2	.	TRBV5-1	TRBJ2-1	CASSLAALAGGNEQFF	TGCGCCAGCAGCTTGGCCGCACTAGCGGGAGGGAATGAGCAGTTCTTC
.	.	TRBV7-3	TRBJ2-5	CASSSGQPGETQYF	TGTGCCAGCAGCTCCGGACAGCCCGGGGAGACCCAGTACTTC
.	.	TRBV10-3	TRBJ1-5	CAIGSDSNQPQHF	TGTGCCATCGGCTCGGATAGCAATCAGCCCCAGCATTTT
.	.	TRBV30	TRBJ2-7	CAWSAAYEQYF	TGTGCCTGGAGTGCGGCTTACGAGCAGTACTTC
TRBD2	.	TRBV6-5	TRBJ2-1	CASSYAAGGYNEQFF	TGTGCCAGCAGTTACGCGGCGGGAGGTTACAATGAGCAGTTCTTC
TRBD2	few	TRBV11-3	TRBJ2-5	CASSYSSAGVLAGVPETQYF	TGTGCCAGCAGCTATTCGTCGGCTGGAGTCCTAGCGGGAGTTCCAGAGACCCAGTACTTC
.	.	TRBV5-4	TRBJ2-7	CASSVGAPYEQYF	TGTGCCAGCAGCGTGGGGGCCCCCTACGAGCAGTACTTC